The TCR beta chain under discussion was sequenced for a study of blood T cell repertoires in COVID-19 (dated by TCRdb to about 2020). In the study overall: Samples covering the acute and convalescent phases of COVID-19 were provided by collaborators in the United States, Italy and Spain. The material from the prospective study consisted of cDNA or gDNA derived from T cells, B-cell-depleted T cells, or PBMCs. Deeply sampled blood TCRbeta repertoires from subjects exposed to, actively infected with, or recovered from COVID-19 were included in the dataset. The repertoires were released in a freely available public database intended as a resource for research on the immune response to SARS-CoV-2. The samples were drawn from two sources: the first 160 participants of the ongoing ImmuneRACE study, and 950 to 1,500 subjects contributed by 6 global collaborators. Nearly every sample came with metadata listing a de-identified subject ID, COVID-19 status, age in years and sex. Where HLA class I and class II types were available, the types were taken from metadata supplied by the sample provider, not from assay-based typing.

The cysteine opens and the phenylalanine closes a CDR3 of 15 amino acids. The sequence is cut down to CDR3 DNA, 45 bases in frame from base 1. Taken from the germline V gene (reference sequence), the CDR1 and CDR2 loops are MNHNY and SVGAGI. V is cut back by 8 bases and J by 7 bases, with 10 bases in the junction unmatched. The collaborating institutions used their own protocols to collect whole blood in K2EDTA tubes. For TCRbeta analysis, collaborators shipped samples as frozen whole blood, isolated PBMCs, or DNA extracted from either of those sample types. The paper's findings and limits, for the study overall: The amount of clinical and demographic metadata varied by source and participant and was provided uncurated.

The sample holds one count of this clone. Its antigen is still unknown. No base quality values were provided; no much bigger clone lies one nucleotide off. TCRbeta CDR3 regions were amplified from genomic DNA by means of the immunoSEQ Assay, a bias-controlled multiplex PCR. As for how the authors treated the data: Within the assay, amplification of reference gene primers was used to estimate how many nucleated cells each sample contained. Sequence reads were collapsed and filtered to measure the absolute abundance of every unique TCRbeta CDR3 rearrangement. Productive Simpson clonality was computed per sample as the square root of Simpson's diversity index over productive rearrangements. TCRdb retrieved this table from immuneACCESS and kept in-frame rearrangements only. Not all clones are present; in checked studies, unresolved V genes account for under half, and no reason is known for the remainder. Clonal size and the V and J genes are those of that table, whereas D and trimming came from the DNA. This sample gives about 300,000 clones in total; around 90% of them show up just once. The ten largest clones add up to over 1% of the sample.

This clonotype originated in a man aged 65-85 years with acute or convalescent COVID-19. The chain uses TRBV6-6 and TRBJ2-1; 11 central bases correspond to TRBD1. The material sequenced was peripheral blood. The CDR3 in this case is CASEAGTGGWNEQFF. The base sequence is TGTGCCAGCGAGGCCGGGACAGGGGGATGGAATGAGCAGTTCTTC.